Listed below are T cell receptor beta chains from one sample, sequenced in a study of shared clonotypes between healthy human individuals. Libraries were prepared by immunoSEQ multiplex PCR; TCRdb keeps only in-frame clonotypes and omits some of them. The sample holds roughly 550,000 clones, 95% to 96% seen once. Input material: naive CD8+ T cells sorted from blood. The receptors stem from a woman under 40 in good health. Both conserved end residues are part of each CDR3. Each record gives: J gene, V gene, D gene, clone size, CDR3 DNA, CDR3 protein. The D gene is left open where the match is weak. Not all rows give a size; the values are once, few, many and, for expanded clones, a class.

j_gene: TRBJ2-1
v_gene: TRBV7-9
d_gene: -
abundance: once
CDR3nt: TGTGCCAGCAGCCTACCCGGGGGCGGCTCCTACAATGAGCAGTTCTTC
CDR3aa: CASSLPGGGSYNEQFF

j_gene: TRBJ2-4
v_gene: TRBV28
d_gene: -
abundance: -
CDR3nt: TGTGCGACGGCTCTAGCCAAAAACATTCAGTACTTC
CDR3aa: CATALAKNIQYF

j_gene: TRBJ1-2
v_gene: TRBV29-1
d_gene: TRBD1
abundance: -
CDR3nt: TGCAGCGGGGGGGGACAGGACTATGGCTACACCTTC
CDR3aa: CSGGGQDYGYTF

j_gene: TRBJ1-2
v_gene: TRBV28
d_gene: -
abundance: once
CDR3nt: TGTGCCAGCAGTTTACGGCAGCGAAACTATGGCTACACCTTC
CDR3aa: CASSLRQRNYGYTF

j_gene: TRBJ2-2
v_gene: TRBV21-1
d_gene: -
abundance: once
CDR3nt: TGTGCCATGCCCCGATATCAGGCCACCGTTCCGTACACCGGGGAGCTGTTTTTT
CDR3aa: CAMPRYQATVPYTGELFF

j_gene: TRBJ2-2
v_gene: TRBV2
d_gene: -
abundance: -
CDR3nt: TGTGCCAGCAGTGCGGGGGCACGGAACACCGGGGAGCTGTTTTTT
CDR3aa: CASSAGARNTGELFF

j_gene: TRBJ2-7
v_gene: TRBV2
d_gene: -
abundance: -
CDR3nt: TGTGCCAGCAGCCGGGACTCCCGCGCGTTCGAGCAGTACTTC
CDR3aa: CASSRDSRAFEQYF

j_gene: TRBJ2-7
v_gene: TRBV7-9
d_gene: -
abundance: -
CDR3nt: TGTGCCAGCAGCGGATACTCCTACGAGCAGTACTTC
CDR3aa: CASSGYSYEQYF

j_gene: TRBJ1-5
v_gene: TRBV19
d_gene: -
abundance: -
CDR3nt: TGTGCCAGTACCACAGGGACACATCAGCCCCAGCATTTT
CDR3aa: CASTTGTHQPQHF

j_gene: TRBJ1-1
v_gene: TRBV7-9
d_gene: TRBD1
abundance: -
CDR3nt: TGTGCCAGCGGGACAGGGAACACTGAAGCTTTCTTT
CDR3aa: CASGTGNTEAFF

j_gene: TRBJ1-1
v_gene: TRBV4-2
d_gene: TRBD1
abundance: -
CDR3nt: TGTGCCAGCAGCCAAGGACAGGGGGCCAAGTTGACCAGAAACACTGAAGCTTTCTTT
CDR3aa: CASSQGQGAKLTRNTEAFF

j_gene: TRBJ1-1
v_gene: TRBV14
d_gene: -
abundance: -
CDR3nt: TGTGCCAGCAGCCACTACACCGGAACACTGAACACTGAAGCTTTCTTT
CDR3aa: CASSHYTGTLNTEAFF

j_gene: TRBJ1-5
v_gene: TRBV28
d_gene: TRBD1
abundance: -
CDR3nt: TGTGCCAGCAGTTTATTGGAGGGGGCAGCCAATCAGCCCCAGCATTTT
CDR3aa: CASSLLEGAANQPQHF

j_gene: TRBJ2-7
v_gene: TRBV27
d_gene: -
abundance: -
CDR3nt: TGTGCCAGCAGCCCCTACCGGGACGAGCAGTACTTC
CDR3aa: CASSPYRDEQYF

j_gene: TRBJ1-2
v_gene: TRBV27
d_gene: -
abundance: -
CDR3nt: -
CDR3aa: CASSFGGGISNYGYTF

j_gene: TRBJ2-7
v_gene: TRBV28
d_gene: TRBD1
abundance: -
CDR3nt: TGTGCCAGCAGTTTGAGGGGGCCCTCCTACGAGCAGTACTTC
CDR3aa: CASSLRGPSYEQYF

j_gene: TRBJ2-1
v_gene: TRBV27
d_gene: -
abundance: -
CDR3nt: TGTGCCAGCAGTTTAATCCGCAATGAGCAGTTCTTC
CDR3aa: CASSLIRNEQFF

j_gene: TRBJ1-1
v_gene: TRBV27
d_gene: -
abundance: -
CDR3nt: TGTGCCAGCAGTTTACAGGGGCTGGGCACTGAAGCTTTCTTT
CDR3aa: CASSLQGLGTEAFF

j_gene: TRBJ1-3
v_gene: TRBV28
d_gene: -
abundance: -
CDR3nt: TGTGCCAGCAGTACCCCCTTAGTGAACACCATATATTTT
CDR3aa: CASSTPLVNTIYF

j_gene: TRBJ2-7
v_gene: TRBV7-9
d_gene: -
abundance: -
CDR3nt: TGTGCCAGCAGCTTAGAACATCCCTACGAGCAGTACTTC
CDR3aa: CASSLEHPYEQYF

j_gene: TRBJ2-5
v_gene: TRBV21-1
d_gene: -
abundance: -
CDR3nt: TGTGCCAGCAGCAAAGGGGCCCAGTCGAGGCAGTACCAAGAGACCCAGTACTTC
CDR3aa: CASSKGAQSRQYQETQYF

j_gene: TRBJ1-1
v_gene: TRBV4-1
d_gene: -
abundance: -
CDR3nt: TGCGCCAGCAGCCAATCGGATGTTGCAGCTTTCTTT
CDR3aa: CASSQSDVAAFF

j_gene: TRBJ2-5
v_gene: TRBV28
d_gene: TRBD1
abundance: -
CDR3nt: TGTGCCAGCAGTCTTACCCTCAGGGGGCTGGAGACCCAGTACTTC
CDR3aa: CASSLTLRGLETQYF

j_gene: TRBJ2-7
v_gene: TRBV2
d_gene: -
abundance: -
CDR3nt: TGTGCCAGCACTGGGACACCCTACGAGCAGTACTTC
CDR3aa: CASTGTPYEQYF

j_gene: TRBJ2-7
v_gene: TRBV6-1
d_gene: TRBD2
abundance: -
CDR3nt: TGTGCCAGCAGTGAAGGTCCCCTAGCGGGAGTGTACGAGCAGTACTTC
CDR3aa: CASSEGPLAGVYEQYF

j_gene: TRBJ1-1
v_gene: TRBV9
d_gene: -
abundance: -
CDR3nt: TGTGCCAGCAGCTTGGGGGACACTGAAGCTTTCTTT
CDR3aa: CASSLGDTEAFF

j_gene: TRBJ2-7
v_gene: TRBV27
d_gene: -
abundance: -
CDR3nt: TGTGCCAGCAGTCAACAGGGTACGGGCTACGAGCAGTACTTC
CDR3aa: CASSQQGTGYEQYF

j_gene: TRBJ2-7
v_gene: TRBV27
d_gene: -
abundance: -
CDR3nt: TGTGCCAGCAGTTTATCGGTCCATCCTATGCTCCCGGGAAGATACGAGCAGTACTTC
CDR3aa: CASSLSVHPMLPGRYEQYF

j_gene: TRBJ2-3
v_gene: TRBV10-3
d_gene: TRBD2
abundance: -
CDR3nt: TGTGCCATCAGCGGGACTAGCGGCAAAGGGAGCACAGATACGCAGTATTTT
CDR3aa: CAISGTSGKGSTDTQYF

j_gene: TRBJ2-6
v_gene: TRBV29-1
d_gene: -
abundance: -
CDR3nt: TGCAGCGTTGATGCTGGGGCCAACGTCCTGACTTTC
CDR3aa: CSVDAGANVLTF

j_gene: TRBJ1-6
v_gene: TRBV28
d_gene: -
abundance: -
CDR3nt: TGTGCCAGCAGTTTAAACAGTTATAATTCACCCCTCCACTTT
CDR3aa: CASSLNSYNSPLHF

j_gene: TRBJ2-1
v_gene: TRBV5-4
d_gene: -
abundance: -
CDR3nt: TGTGCCAGCAACCCCAGGGAAGGGAGTGAGCAGTTCTTC
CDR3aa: CASNPREGSEQFF

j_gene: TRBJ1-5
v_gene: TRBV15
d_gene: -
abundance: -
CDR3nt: TGTGCCACCAGCAAACAGGGCGGCAATCAGCCCCAGCATTTT
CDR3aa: CATSKQGGNQPQHF

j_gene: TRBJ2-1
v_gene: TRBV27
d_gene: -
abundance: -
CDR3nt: TGTGCCAGCAGTCTGGGGAGTTTCGGTGAGCAGTTCTTC
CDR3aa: CASSLGSFGEQFF

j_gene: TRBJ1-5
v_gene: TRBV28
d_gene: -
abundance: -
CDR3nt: TGTGCCAGCAGCAATAGCAATCAGCCCCAGCATTTT
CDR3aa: CASSNSNQPQHF

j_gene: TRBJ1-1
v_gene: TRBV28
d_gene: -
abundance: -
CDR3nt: TGTGCCAGCAGTTTATTTGATGAAGCTTTCTTT
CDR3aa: CASSLFDEAFF

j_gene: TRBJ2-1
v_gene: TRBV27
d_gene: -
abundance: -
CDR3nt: TGTGCCAGCAGTCCATGGCTGCTCCGTGGAGGGAGCCCCAACAATGAGCAGTTCTTC
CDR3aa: CASSPWLLRGGSPNNEQFF

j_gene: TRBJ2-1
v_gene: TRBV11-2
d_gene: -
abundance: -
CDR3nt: TGTGCCAGCAGCTTAGCTCTATCCTCCTACAATGAGCAGTTCTTC
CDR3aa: CASSLALSSYNEQFF

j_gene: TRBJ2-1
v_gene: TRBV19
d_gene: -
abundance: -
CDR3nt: TGTGCCAGTACCCGGGGTAATGAGCAGTTCTTC
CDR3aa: CASTRGNEQFF

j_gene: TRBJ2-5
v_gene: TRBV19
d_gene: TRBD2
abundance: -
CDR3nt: TGTGCCAGTAGTATGCGACTAGCGGGGAAGTACCAAGAGACCCAGTACTTC
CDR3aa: CASSMRLAGKYQETQYF

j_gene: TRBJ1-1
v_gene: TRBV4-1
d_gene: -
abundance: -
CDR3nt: TGCGCCAGCAGCCAGGTCGTGGGGGCGACAGCTTTCTTT
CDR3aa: CASSQVVGATAFF

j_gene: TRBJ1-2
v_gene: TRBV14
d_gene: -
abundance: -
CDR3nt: TGTGCCAGCAGCCAAGAAGCTAACTATGGCTACACCTTC
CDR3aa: CASSQEANYGYTF

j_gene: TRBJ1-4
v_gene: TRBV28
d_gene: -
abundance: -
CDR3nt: TGTGCCAGCAGCCCCTCGGGTCGTCGGTCATTTAATGAAAAACTGTTTTTT
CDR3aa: CASSPSGRRSFNEKLFF

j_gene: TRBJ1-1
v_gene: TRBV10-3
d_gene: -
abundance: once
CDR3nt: TGTGCCATCAGTGGCAGGGGAGGGACTGAAGCTTTCTTT
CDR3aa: CAISGRGGTEAFF

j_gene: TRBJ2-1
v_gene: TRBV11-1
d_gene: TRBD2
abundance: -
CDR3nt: TGTGCCAGCAGCGCTGTTAGACTAGCGGGAGGGTCCTCCTACAATGAGCAGTTCTTC
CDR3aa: CASSAVRLAGGSSYNEQFF

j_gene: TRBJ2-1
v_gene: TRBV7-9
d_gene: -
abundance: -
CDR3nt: TGTGCCAGCAGCTTAAGGGAACCCTCCAATGAGCAGTTCTTC
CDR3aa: CASSLREPSNEQFF

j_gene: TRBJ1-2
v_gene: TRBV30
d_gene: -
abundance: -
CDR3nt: TGTGCCTGGAGCGGGACACCGGACGCTAACTATGGCTACACCTTC
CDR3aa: CAWSGTPDANYGYTF

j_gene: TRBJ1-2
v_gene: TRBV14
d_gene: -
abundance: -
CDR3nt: TGTGCCAGCAGCCAAGATCGGGGGACAAACTATGGCTACACCTTC
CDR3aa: CASSQDRGTNYGYTF

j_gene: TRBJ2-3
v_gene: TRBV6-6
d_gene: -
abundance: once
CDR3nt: TGTGCCAGCAGTTACTCGATGCCATTAGATACGCAGTATTTT
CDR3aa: CASSYSMPLDTQYF

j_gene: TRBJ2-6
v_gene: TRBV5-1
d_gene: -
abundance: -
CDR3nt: TGCGCCAGCAGCTTTGGGGACGATGGGGCCAACGTCCTGACTTTC
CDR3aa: CASSFGDDGANVLTF

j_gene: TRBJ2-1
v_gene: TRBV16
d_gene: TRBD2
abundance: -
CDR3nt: TGTGCCAGCAGCCAATTGGCGGCGGGAGGGCCGAATGAGCAGTTCTTC
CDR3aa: CASSQLAAGGPNEQFF

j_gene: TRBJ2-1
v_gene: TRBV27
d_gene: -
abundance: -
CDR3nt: TGTGCCAGCACCCGGCCCGGGGCGGGAAACAATGAGCAGTTCTTC
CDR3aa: CASTRPGAGNNEQFF

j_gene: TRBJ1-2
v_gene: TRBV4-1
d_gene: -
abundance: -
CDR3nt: TGCGCCAGCAGCCAGGGCCGGGCGGGCTACACCTTC
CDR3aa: CASSQGRAGYTF

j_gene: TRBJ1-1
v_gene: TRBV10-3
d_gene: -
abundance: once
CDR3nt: TGTGCCATCAACAGCCAGACGAACACTGAAGCTTTCTTT
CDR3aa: CAINSQTNTEAFF

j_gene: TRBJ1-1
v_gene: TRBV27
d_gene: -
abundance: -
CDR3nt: TGTGCCAGCAGTTTATTGAGAGTGAACACTGAAGCTTTCTTT
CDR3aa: CASSLLRVNTEAFF

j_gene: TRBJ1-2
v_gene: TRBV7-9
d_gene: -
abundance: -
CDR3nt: TGTGCCAGCAGCTTCGGCCGGGCGGGGGCCTACTATGGCTACACCTTC
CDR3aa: CASSFGRAGAYYGYTF

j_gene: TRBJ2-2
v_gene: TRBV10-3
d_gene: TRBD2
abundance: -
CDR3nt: TGTGCCATCAGCCCCACCGGGACTAGCGGGAGCGATACCGGGGAGCTGTTTTTT
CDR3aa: CAISPTGTSGSDTGELFF